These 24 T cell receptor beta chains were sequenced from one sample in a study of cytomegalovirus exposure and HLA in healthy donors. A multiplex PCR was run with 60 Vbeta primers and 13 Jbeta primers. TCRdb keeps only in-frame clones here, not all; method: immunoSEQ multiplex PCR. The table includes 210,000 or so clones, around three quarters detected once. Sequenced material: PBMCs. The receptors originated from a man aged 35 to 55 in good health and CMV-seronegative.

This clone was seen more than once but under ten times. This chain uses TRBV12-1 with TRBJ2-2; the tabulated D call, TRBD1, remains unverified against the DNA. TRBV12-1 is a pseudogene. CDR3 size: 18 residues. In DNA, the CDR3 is TGTGCCAGCAGCCCCCGAGCCCAGGGGGTGAATAACACCGGGGAGCTGTTTTTT. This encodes CASSPRAQGVNNTGELFF.

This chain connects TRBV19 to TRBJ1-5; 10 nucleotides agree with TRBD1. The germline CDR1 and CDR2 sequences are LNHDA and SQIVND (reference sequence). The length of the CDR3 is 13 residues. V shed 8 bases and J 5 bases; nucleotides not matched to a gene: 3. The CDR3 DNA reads TGTGCCAGTGGCGGGACAGGGGATCAGCCCCAGCATTTT. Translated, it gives CASGGTGDQPQHF. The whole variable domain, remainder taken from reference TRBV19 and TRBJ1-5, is DGGITQSPKYLFRKEGQNVTLSCEQNLNHDAMYWYRQDPGQGLRLIYYSQIVNDFQKGDIAEGYSVSREKKESFPLTVTSAQKNPTAFYLCASGGTGDQPQHFGDGTRLSIL.

CDR3 sequence reads: CASRRLAGRNTGELFF. The CDR3 nucleotides are TGTGCCAGCAGAAGACTAGCGGGGCGGAACACCGGGGAGCTGTTTTTT. The rearrangement joins TRBV4-2 to TRBJ2-2; 11 nucleotides line up with TRBD2. The germline V gene has CDR1 LGHNA and CDR2 YNFKEQ. V was clipped by 6 bases and J by 1 base; unmatched bases: 4. CDR3 length equals 16 residues.

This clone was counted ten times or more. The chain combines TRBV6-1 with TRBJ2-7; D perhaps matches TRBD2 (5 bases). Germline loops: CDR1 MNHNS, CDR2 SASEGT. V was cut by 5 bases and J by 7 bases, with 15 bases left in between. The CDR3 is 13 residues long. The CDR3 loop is CASSPTRRREQYF. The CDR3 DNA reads TGTGCCAGCAGTCCTACTAGGCGAAGAGAGCAGTACTTC.

CDR3 in DNA: TGTGCCAGCAGTCGGGGAACCAGCGGCGAGCAGTACTTC. It encodes CASSRGTSGEQYF. The J gene is TRBJ2-7, the V gene TRBV5-4; a weak D match, TRBD2 (5 bases). Deletions cut 5 bases from V and 6 bases from J, with 15 bases between. Germline V lookup: CDR1 SGHNT, CDR2 YYREEE (reference sequence). CDR3 length: 13 amino acids.

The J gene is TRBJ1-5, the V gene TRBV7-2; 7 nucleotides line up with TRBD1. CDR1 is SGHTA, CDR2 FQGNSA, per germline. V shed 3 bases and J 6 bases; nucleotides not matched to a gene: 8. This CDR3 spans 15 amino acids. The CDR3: CASSFQDRDPQPQHF. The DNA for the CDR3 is TGTGCCAGCAGCTTTCAAGACAGGGACCCTCAGCCCCAGCATTTT.

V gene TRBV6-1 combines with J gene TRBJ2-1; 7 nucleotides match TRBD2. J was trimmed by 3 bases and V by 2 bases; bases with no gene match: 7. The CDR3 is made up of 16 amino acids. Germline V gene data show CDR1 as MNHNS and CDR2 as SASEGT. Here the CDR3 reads CASSEMNSGFYNEQFF. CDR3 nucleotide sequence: TGTGCCAGCAGTGAAATGAATAGCGGGTTCTACAATGAGCAGTTCTTC.

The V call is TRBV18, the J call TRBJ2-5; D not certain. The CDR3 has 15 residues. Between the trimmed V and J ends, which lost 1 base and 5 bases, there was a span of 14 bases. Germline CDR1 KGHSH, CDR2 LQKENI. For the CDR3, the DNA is TGTGCCAGCTCACCACGGGCGAAGAGAGAGGAGACCCAGTACTTC. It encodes CASSPRAKREETQYF.

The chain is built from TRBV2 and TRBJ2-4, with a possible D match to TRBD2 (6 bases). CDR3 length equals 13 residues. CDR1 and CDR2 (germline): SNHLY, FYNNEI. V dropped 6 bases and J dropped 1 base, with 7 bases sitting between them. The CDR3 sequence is CASRAGAKNIQYF. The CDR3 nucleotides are TGTGCCAGCAGGGCGGGGGCCAAAAACATTCAGTACTTC.

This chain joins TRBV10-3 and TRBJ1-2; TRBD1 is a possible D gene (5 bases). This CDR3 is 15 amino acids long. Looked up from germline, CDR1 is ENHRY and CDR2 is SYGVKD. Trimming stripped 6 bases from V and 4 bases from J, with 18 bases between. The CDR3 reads CAIRQTGEAGYGYTF. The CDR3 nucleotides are TGTGCCATCAGACAAACAGGCGAAGCAGGCTATGGCTACACCTTC.

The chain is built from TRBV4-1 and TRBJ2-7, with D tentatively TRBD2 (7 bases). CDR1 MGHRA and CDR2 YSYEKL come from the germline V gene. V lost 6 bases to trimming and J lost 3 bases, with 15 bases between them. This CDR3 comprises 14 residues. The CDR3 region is CASSPGGRDYEQYF. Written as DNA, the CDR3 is TGCGCCAGCAGTCCGGGGGGCAGGGACTACGAGCAGTACTTC.

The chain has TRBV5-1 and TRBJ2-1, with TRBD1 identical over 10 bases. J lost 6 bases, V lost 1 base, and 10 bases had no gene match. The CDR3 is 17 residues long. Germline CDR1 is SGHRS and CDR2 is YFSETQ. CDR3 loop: CASSLWGIRDRGNEQFF. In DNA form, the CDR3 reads TGCGCCAGCAGCTTGTGGGGGATTCGGGACAGGGGCAATGAGCAGTTCTTC.

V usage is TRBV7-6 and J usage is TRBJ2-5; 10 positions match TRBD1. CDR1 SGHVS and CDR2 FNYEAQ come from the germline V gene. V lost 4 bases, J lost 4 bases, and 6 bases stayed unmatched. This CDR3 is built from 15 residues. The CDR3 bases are TGTGCCAGCAGCTCGACAGGGGGCGTTGCAGAGACCCAGTACTTC. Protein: CASSSTGGVAETQYF.

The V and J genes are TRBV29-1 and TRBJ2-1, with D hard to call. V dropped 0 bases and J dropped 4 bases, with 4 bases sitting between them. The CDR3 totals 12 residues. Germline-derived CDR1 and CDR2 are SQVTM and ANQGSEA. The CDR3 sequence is CSVEERYNEQFF. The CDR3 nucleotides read TGCAGCGTTGAAGAACGGTACAATGAGCAGTTCTTC.

The chain's CDR3 is CASLVAGHYNEQFF. In DNA, the CDR3 is TGTGCCAGCCTGGTGGCGGGGCACTACAATGAGCAGTTCTTC. The gene calls are TRBV2 and TRBJ2-1, with D maybe TRBD2 (6 bases). The CDR3 has 14 residues. V was pared by 8 bases and J by 3 bases, with 14 bases between. Germline CDR1 reads SNHLY; CDR2 reads FYNNEI.

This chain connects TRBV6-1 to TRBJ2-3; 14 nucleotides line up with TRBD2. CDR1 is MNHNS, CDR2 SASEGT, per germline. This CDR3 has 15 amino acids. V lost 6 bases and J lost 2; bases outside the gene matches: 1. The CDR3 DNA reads TGTGCCAGCAGGACTAGCGGGGGGGCCACAGATACGCAGTATTTT. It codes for CASRTSGGATDTQYF.

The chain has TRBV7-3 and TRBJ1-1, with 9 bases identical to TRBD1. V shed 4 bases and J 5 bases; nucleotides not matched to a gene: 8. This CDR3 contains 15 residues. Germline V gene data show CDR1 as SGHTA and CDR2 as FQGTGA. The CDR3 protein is CASSSADRGETEAFF. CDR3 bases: TGTGCCAGCAGCTCCGCGGACAGGGGAGAGACTGAAGCTTTCTTT.

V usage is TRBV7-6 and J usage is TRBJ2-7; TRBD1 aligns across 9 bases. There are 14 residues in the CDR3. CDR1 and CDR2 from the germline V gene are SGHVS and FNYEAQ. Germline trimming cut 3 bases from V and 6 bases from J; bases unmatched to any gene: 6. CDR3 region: CASSLGGQGSEQYF. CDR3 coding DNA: TGTGCCAGCAGCTTGGGGGGACAGGGAAGCGAGCAGTACTTC.

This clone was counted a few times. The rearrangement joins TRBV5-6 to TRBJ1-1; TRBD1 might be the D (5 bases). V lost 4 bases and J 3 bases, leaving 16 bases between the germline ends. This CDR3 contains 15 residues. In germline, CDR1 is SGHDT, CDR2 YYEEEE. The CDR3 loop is CASSPLDTPHTEAFF. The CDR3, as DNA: TGTGCCAGCAGCCCCCTGGACACTCCACACACTGAAGCTTTCTTT.

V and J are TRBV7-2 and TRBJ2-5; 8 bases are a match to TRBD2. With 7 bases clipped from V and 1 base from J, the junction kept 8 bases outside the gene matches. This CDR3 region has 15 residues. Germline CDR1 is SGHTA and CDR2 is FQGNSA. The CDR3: CASNRVRGAQETQYF. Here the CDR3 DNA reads TGTGCCAGCAACCGGGTGCGGGGGGCCCAAGAGACCCAGTACTTC.

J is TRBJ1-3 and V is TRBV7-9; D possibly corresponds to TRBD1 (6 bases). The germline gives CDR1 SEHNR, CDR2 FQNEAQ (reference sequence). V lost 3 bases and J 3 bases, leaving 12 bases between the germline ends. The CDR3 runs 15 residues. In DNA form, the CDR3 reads TGTGCCAGCAGCTTGGGGAAACAGGGTGGAAACACCATATATTTT. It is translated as CASSLGKQGGNTIYF.

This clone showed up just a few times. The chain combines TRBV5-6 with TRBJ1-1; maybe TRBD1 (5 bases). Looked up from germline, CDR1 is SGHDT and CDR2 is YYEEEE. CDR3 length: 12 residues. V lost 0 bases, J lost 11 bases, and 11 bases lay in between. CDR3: CASSLGQGDAFF. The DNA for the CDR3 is TGTGCCAGCAGCTTGGGGCAGGGCGACGCTTTCTTT.

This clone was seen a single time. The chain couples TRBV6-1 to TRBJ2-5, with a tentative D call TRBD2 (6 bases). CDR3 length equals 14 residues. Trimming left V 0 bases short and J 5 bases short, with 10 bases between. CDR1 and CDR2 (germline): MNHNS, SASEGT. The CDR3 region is CASSEAGGWETQYF. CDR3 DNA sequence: TGTGCCAGCAGTGAAGCGGGGGGATGGGAGACCCAGTACTTC.

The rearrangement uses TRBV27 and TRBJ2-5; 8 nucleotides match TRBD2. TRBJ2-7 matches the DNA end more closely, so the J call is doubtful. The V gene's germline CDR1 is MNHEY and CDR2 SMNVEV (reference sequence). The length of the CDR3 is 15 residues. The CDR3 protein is CASSLSRGGSYEQYF. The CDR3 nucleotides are TGTGCCAGCAGTTTATCTCGGGGGGGCAGCTACGAGCAGTACTTC.